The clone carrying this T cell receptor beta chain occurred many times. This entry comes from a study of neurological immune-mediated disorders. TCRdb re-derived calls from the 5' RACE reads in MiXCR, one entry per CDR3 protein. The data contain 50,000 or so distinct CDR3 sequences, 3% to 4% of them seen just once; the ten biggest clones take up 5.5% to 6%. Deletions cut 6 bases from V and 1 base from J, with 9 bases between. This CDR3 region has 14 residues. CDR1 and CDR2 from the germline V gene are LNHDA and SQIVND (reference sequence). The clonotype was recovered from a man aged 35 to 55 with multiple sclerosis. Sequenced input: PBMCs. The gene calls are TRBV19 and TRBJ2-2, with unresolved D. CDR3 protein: CASRWSENTGELFF. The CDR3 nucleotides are TGTGCCAGTAGGTGGAGCGAGAACACCGGGGAGCTGTTTTTT.